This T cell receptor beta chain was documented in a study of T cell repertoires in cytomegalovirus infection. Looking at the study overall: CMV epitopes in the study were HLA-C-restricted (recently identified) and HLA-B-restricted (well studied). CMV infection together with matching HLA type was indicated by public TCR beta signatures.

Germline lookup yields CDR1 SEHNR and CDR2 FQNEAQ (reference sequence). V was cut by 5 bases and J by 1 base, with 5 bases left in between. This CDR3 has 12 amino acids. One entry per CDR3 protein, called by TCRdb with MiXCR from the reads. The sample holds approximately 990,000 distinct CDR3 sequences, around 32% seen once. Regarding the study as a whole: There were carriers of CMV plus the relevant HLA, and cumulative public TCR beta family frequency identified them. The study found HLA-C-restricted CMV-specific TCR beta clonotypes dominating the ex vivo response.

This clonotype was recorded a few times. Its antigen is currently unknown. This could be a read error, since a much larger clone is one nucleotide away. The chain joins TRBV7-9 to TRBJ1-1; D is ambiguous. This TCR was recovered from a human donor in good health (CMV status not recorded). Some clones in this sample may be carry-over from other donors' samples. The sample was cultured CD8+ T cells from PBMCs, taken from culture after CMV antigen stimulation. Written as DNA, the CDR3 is TGTGCCAGCAGCCGCACGAACACTGAAGCTTTCTTT. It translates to CASSRTNTEAFF.